This is a list of T cell receptor beta chains from one sample in a study of blood T cell repertoires in COVID-19. Clones were read by immunoSEQ multiplex PCR, and TCRdb kept only the in-frame ones, dropping some. Found here are over 300,000 clones, around nine tenths of them singletons; the top ten hold approximately 8.8%. Material for sequencing was PBMCs or T cells enriched from blood (not recorded which). The origin of the receptors is a woman in her thirties or forties who had recovered from COVID-19. Each CDR3 is given with its conserved first and last residue. D genes are given only for firm matches. Rows give clone size only sometimes, using once, few, many, or a class for an expanded clone.

j_call,d_call,v_call,clone_size,cdr3_nt,cdr3_aa
TRBJ1-1,TRBD1,TRBV5-4,NA,TGTGCCAGCAGCGTGGACAGGCGAGATGAAGCTTTCTTT,CASSVDRRDEAFF
TRBJ2-2,TRBD2,TRBV5-4,NA,TGTGCCAGCAGCCTAGCGGGGGGGCGGACCGGGGAGCTGTTTTTT,CASSLAGGRTGELFF
TRBJ2-5,TRBD1,TRBV28,NA,TGTGCCAGCAGTGCCATTCCCTTGACAGGGGTGACCCAGTACTTC,CASSAIPLTGVTQYF
TRBJ2-3,TRBD2,TRBV7-9,NA,TGTGCCAGCAGCACTGGACTAGTCAGCACAGATACGCAGTATTTT,CASSTGLVSTDTQYF
TRBJ2-2,TRBD2,TRBV7-2,NA,TGTGCCAGCAGCGCTCCCGGTAGCGGGAGGGGTTCGACCGGGGAGCTGTTTTTT,CASSAPGSGRGSTGELFF
TRBJ2-3,TRBD1,TRBV27,NA,TGTGCCAGCAGTTTATCTTTACAGGGGAGAGATACGCAGTATTTT,CASSLSLQGRDTQYF
TRBJ1-2,TRBD1,TRBV6-2/TRBV6-3,NA,TGTGCCAGCAGTTCATCGACAGGGCTGGGCGGCTACACCTTC,CASSSSTGLGGYTF
TRBJ1-1,NA,TRBV20-1,NA,TGCAGTGCTCCTAGAAACACTGAAGCTTTCTTT,CSAPRNTEAFF
TRBJ2-7,NA,TRBV3-1/TRBV3-2,NA,TGTGCCAGCAGCCCTCTAGTCCTCTCGCGGGGGCAGTACTTC,CASSPLVLSRGQYF
TRBJ1-6,NA,TRBV4-3,NA,TGCGCCAGCAGCCAACAGGGTTTCGATTCACCCCTCCACTTT,CASSQQGFDSPLHF
TRBJ1-5,NA,TRBV27,NA,TGTGCCAGCAGTTTAGATGGGACTTACCAGCCCCAGCATTTT,CASSLDGTYQPQHF
TRBJ2-5,TRBD1,TRBV30,NA,TGTGCCTGGAGCCCGGGACAGCTGGAGACCCAGTACTTC,CAWSPGQLETQYF
TRBJ2-5,TRBD2,TRBV5-1,once,TGCGCCAGCAGCTTGGTTGACACGGGGGGGCGTGAGACCCAGTACTTC,CASSLVDTGGRETQYF
TRBJ1-1,NA,TRBV28,NA,TGTGCCAGCACCCTTCAGGGTATGAACACTGAAGCTTTCTTT,CASTLQGMNTEAFF
TRBJ1-6,NA,TRBV15,NA,TGTGCCACCAGCAGTGGAGTGGGGGGTAACAATTCACCCCTCCACTTT,CATSSGVGGNNSPLHF
TRBJ1-6,NA,TRBV6-5,NA,TGTGCCAGCCAACCGGGAGTGAATTCACCCCTCCACTTT,CASQPGVNSPLHF
TRBJ2-3,NA,TRBV9,NA,TGTGCCAGCAGCGTAGAGAGCGGAACAGATACGCAGTATTTT,CASSVESGTDTQYF
TRBJ2-3,NA,TRBV29-1,few,TGCAGCGTTGAAGATGATCGGAGGGGTGGCACAGATACGCAGTATTTT,CSVEDDRRGGTDTQYF
TRBJ1-6,NA,TRBV6-5,NA,TGTGCCAGCAGTTACGCCCTCACAGGGAATTCACCCCTCCACTTT,CASSYALTGNSPLHF
TRBJ2-7,NA,TRBV4-2,NA,TGTGCCAGCAGCTCTACTAGTGAGGGCGAGCAGTACTTC,CASSSTSEGEQYF
TRBJ2-7,TRBD2,TRBV2,NA,TGTGCCAGCAGTGAAGCTGGGGGGGCCTACGAGCAGTACTTC,CASSEAGGAYEQYF
TRBJ2-1,TRBD2,TRBV6-5,NA,TGTGCCAGCAGTTTCGTAGCGGGGGGTTACAATGAGCAGTTCTTC,CASSFVAGGYNEQFF
TRBJ1-1,NA,TRBV2,NA,TGTGCCAGCAGTCCTCAGGGGCAGAACACTGAAGCTTTCTTT,CASSPQGQNTEAFF
TRBJ1-2,NA,TRBV4-3,NA,TGCGCCAGCAGCCAAGGGGCGGGGGGCTTGGATGGCTACACCTTC,CASSQGAGGLDGYTF
TRBJ1-1,TRBD1,TRBV4-3,NA,TGCGCCAGCAGCCAGCCAGGGGGACGGACTGAAGCTTTCTTT,CASSQPGGRTEAFF
TRBJ2-2,NA,TRBV28,few,TGTGCCAGCAGTTACAGGACCGGGGAGCTGTTTTTT,CASSYRTGELFF
TRBJ2-2,TRBD2,TRBV7-3,NA,TGTGCCAGCAGCTGGGCGGGAGTGAACACCGGGGAGCTGTTTTTT,CASSWAGVNTGELFF
TRBJ1-6,TRBD1,TRBV11-2,NA,TGTGCCAGCAGCTTGGGACAGTATTCACCCCTCCACTTT,CASSLGQYSPLHF
TRBJ1-4,NA,TRBV19,NA,TGTGCCGGAATGCGGACAGAATCAACTAATGAAAAACTGTTTTTT,CAGMRTESTNEKLFF
TRBJ2-5,TRBD1,TRBV2,NA,TGTGCCAGCAGGGCCACAGGGGGCAGAGGAGAGACCCAGTACTTC,CASRATGGRGETQYF
TRBJ1-5,TRBD1,TRBV24-1,NA,TGTGCCACCAGTGCCGGGACAGGCCGCAATCAGCCCCAGCATTTT,CATSAGTGRNQPQHF
TRBJ2-5,NA,TRBV4-2,NA,TGTGCCAGCGGACACATATATGGCGGAGCCCAAGAGACCCAGTACTTC,CASGHIYGGAQETQYF
TRBJ2-5,TRBD2,TRBV5-1,NA,TGCGCCAGCAGCCCGGATGGACTAGCGGGAGTGGAGACCCAGTACTTC,CASSPDGLAGVETQYF
TRBJ2-2,TRBD1,TRBV2,NA,TGTGCCAGCAGTGAAGCCCGGGACAGGGGGCGCACCGGGGAGCTGTTTTTT,CASSEARDRGRTGELFF
TRBJ1-1,NA,TRBV5-6,NA,TGTGCCAGCAGCTTCGGACAGCCGAACACTGAAGCTTTCTTT,CASSFGQPNTEAFF
TRBJ1-5,NA,TRBV16,NA,TGTGCCAGCAGCACCCCACAGGAGTGGGGCACCCAGCATTTT,CASSTPQEWGTQHF
TRBJ2-1,NA,TRBV5-4,NA,TGTGCCAGCAGCTCAGACAGAGGCGGTCGTTTTGAGCAGTTCTTC,CASSSDRGGRFEQFF
TRBJ1-6,NA,TRBV30,NA,TGTGCCTGGAGTGTAGAGGGTGCCACCCTCCACTTT,CAWSVEGATLHF
TRBJ2-5,TRBD1,TRBV23-1,NA,TGCGCCAGCACCAAGGGACAGATAGAAGAGACCCAGTACTTC,CASTKGQIEETQYF
TRBJ1-4,TRBD1,TRBV28,once,TGTGCCAGCAGTTCTATAAAGGCCGGGACAGGCTTTAATGAAAAACTGTTTTTT,CASSSIKAGTGFNEKLFF
TRBJ2-4,NA,TRBV23-1,NA,TGCGCCGCAAGCCCGGGATCTAAAAACATTCAGTACTTC,CAASPGSKNIQYF
TRBJ2-1,TRBD1,TRBV11-3,NA,TGTGCCAGCACCTCGGACAGGGGTTATTACAATGAGCAGTTCTTC,CASTSDRGYYNEQFF
TRBJ2-7,NA,TRBV7-3,NA,TGTGCCAGCAGCTTAAACGCAGGGCCCACCTACGAGCAGTACTTC,CASSLNAGPTYEQYF
TRBJ2-2,NA,TRBV29-1,NA,TGCAGCGTTGAAGTTATCGGGGGAATGGTGACCGGGGAGCTGTTTTTT,CSVEVIGGMVTGELFF
TRBJ2-5,TRBD1,TRBV9,NA,TGTGCCAGCAGCCCCGGACAGGGGGCGTGGGAGACCCAGTACTTC,CASSPGQGAWETQYF
TRBJ2-3,NA,TRBV28,NA,TGTGCCAGCAGAGGAGGGGGCACAGATACGCAGTATTTT,CASRGGGTDTQYF
TRBJ2-2,NA,TRBV7-7,NA,TGTGCTAGCAGCTCTAACCCCAGGGGCACCGGGGAGCTGTTTTTT,CASSSNPRGTGELFF
TRBJ2-7,NA,TRBV5-1,NA,TGCGCCAGCAGTTTCGGACTGGGGTCCTACGAGCAGTACTTC,CASSFGLGSYEQYF
TRBJ2-6,NA,TRBV5-4,NA,TGTGCCAGCAGCTTAGAGCTTTCTGGGGCCAACGTCCTGACTTTC,CASSLELSGANVLTF
TRBJ1-4,NA,TRBV5-1,NA,TGCGCCAGCAGCCTAGGCGGGGCCTCGGATGAAAAACTGTTTTTT,CASSLGGASDEKLFF
TRBJ2-3,TRBD1,TRBV5-1,NA,TGCGCCAGCAGCTTGAGAACCGACAGGGCCACAGATACGCAGTATTTT,CASSLRTDRATDTQYF
TRBJ1-1,TRBD1,TRBV30,once,TGTGCCTGGGGGACAGTGAACACTGAAGCTTTCTTT,CAWGTVNTEAFF
TRBJ1-1,NA,TRBV3-1/TRBV3-2,NA,TGTGCCAGCAGCCAAGGACAGGCAAACACTGAAGCTTTCTTT,CASSQGQANTEAFF
TRBJ2-1,NA,TRBV29-1,NA,TGCAGCGTTGTCAGGGATGTATCGAATGAGCAGTTCTTC,CSVVRDVSNEQFF
TRBJ2-1,NA,TRBV9,NA,TGTGCCAGCAGCGAACTAACTGTGAGTGAGCAGTTCTTC,CASSELTVSEQFF
TRBJ2-2,TRBD2,TRBV7-9,NA,TGTGCCAGCAGCTTAGTGGGACTAGTTTCCGGGGAGCTGTTTTTT,CASSLVGLVSGELFF
TRBJ1-5,NA,TRBV5-1,NA,TGCGCCAGCAGCCCCTTTGGGGGGGAGAAGCCCCAGCATTTT,CASSPFGGEKPQHF
TRBJ2-2,TRBD1,TRBV11-3,NA,TGTGCCAGCATACAGGGGCAGAACACCGGGGAGCTGTTTTTT,CASIQGQNTGELFF
TRBJ2-3,TRBD2,TRBV27,NA,TGTGCCAGCAGTTACGACGGGGGGATCACAGATACGCAGTATTTT,CASSYDGGITDTQYF
TRBJ2-1,NA,TRBV18,once,TGTGCCAGCTCACCTCCCGTAATTGGCAGGGTAGGGGGAAATCGGAATGAGCAGTTCTTC,CASSPPVIGRVGGNRNEQFF